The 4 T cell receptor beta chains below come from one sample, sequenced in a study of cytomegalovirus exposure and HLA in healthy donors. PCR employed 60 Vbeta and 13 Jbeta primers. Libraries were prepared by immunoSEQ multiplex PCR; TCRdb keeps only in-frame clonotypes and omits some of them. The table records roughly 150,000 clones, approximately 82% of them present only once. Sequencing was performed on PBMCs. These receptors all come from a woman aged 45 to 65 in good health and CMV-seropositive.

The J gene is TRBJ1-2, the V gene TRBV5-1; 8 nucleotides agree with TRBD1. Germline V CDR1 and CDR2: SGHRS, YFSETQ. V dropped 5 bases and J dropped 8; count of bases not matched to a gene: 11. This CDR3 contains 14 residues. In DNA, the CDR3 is TGCGCCAGCAGGATGACAGGGGAGGAGAAGGGCTACACCTTC. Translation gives CASRMTGEEKGYTF.

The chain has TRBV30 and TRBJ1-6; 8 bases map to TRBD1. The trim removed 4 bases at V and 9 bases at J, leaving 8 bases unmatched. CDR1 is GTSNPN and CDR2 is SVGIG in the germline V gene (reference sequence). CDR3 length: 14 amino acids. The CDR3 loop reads CAWTLGQGTSPLHF. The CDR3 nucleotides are TGTGCCTGGACATTAGGACAGGGCACTTCACCCCTCCACTTT.

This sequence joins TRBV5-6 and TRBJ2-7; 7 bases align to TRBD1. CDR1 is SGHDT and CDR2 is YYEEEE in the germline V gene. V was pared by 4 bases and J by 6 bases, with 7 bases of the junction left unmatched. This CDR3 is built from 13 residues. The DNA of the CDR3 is TGTGCCAGCAGCACCGACAGGGAGCTCGAGCAGTACTTC. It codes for CASSTDRELEQYF.

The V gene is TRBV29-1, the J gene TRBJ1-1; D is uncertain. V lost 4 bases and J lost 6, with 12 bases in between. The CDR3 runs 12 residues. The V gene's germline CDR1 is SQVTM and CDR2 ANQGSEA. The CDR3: CSVAGIGAEAFF. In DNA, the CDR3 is TGCAGCGTTGCCGGGATCGGGGCTGAAGCTTTCTTT. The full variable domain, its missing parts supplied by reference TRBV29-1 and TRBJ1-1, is SAVISQKPSRDICQRGTSLTIQCQVDSQVTMMFWYRQQPGQSLTLIATANQGSEATYESGFVIDKFPISRPNLTFSTLTVSNMSPEDSSIYLCSVAGIGAEAFFGQGTRLTVV.